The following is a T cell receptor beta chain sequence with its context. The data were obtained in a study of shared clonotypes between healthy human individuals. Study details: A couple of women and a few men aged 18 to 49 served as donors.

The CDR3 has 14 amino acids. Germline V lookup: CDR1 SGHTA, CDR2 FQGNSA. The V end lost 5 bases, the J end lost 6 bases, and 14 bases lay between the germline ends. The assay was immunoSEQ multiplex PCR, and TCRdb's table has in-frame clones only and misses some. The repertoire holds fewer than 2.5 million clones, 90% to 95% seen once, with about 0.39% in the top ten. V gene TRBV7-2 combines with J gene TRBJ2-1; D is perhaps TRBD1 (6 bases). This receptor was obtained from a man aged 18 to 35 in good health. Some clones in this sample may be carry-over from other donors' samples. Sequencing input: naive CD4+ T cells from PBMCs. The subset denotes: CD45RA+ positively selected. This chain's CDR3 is CASSGGQITNEQFF. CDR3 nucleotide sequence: TGTGCCAGCAGCGGAGGACAGATTACCAATGAGCAGTTCTTC.